This record looks at one TCR beta chain sequence and its context. No antigen is known for it. No base quality information exists; no much larger clone differs at one position. The data are from a study of cytomegalovirus exposure and HLA in healthy donors (dated by TCRdb to the late 2010s). About the investigation overall: An earlier analysis of more than 550 of the donors reported 276 Gb of sequence data and around 120 million unique TCR beta sequences obtained from some 200 million T cells. The later analysis used no new phenotypic data to find candidate immune exposures, relying instead on TCR beta sequences and their occurrence across donors. A later genetic analysis took genome-wide SNP genotypes for 398 of the 666 donors and used that subset as a discovery cohort. The study aimed to test whether cataloging public T cell receptors could reveal signatures of past pathogen exposure. Among about 400 genotyped donors of the cohort, an average of around 220,000 unique TCR beta nucleotide sequences was sequenced per donor, of which 15% to 20% were non-productive. An early release covering about 600 HLA-typed donors comprised about 300 gigabases of sequencing data and approximately 80 million unique TCR sequences. A separate validation cohort of more than 100 different subjects was used in addition to the roughly 670-subject first cohort. To predict cytomegalovirus infection status, the study brought together high-throughput TCR immunosequencing, statistical association of individual TCRs with disease status, and machine learning. Using immunosequencing, the study profiled T cell repertoires from 500 to 800 subjects and related those repertoires to cytomegalovirus serostatus. The number of donors typed differed by locus, with roughly 629-640 for A, B, C, DRB1 and DQB1, around 520 for DQA1, about 610 for DPA1, and some 470 for DPB1. Donor age, sex, ethnicity and CMV serostatus were compiled together with the repertoire data. Of the approximately 400 genotyped donors, 65% to 90% fell in the genetic ancestry cluster associated with self-reported Caucasian donors. Both class I and class II loci were covered by HLA typing, at four-digit resolution. In an earlier analysis of 500 to 650 of the donors, high-throughput TCR beta sequencing was used to judge whether each TCR beta V gene segment behaved as functional or pseudogenic. A later analysis re-examined previously published TCR beta repertoires from about 700 donors and added high-resolution HLA genotyping to investigate patterns of TCR occurrence. All discovery cohort repertoires had been generated on a single sequencing platform. Four or five DR-DQ haplotypes were handled as single units for association and clustering because linkage in the cohort was strong.

In total, more than 500 healthy bone marrow donors made up the cohort. At the time of sampling, every cohort member was nominally healthy, though immune exposures that went unrecorded were likely present. The donor was CMV seropositive and was included in the group of 270 or so seropositive cohort members. Every donor gave a peripheral blood sample, and the peripheral blood mononuclear cells from that sample were used for TCR beta sequencing. Genomic DNA extraction from the blood cell samples was performed with the Qiagen DNeasy Blood Extraction Kit. Libraries were constructed by the immunoSEQ multiplex PCR assay. For the multiplex PCR, a mixture combining 60 forward primers for TCR Vbeta segments and 13 reverse primers for TCR Jbeta segments was used. A multiplex PCR assay on genomic DNA amplified the CDR3 region of rearranged TCR beta genes. The amplified TCR beta libraries were sequenced on the Illumina HiSeq System as 87-base-pair reads. Per the original workflow: In a later analysis, 77 million or so unique TCR beta chains were counted across the roughly 670 repertoires, and approximately 11 million of these chains were shared by at least two donors. Raw reads were error-corrected and collapsed into unique sequences by a nearest-neighbor algorithm in which closely related sequences were merged to remove PCR and sequencing errors. CDR3 sequences were aligned to IMGT reference sequences to assign V, D and J gene segments. For a sequence to be retained, at least a six-nucleotide match to both a V gene segment and a J gene segment was required. A rearrangement counted as productive if the CDR3 had no stop codons and remained in frame with V and J, and every other rearrangement counted as non-productive. Following IMGT convention, CDR3 was defined as the stretch from the second conserved V-encoded cysteine to the conserved J-encoded phenylalanine. Sequences without an unambiguous match to a single V gene segment were excluded from the earlier analysis of 500 to 700 of the donors. An earlier analysis of several hundred of the donors called V segments functional above 56.7% productive rearrangements and segregating when the between-donor standard deviation exceeded 5%. A statistical classification framework was developed to diagnose cytomegalovirus status using the catalog of TCR beta chain sequences. V and J gene assignment, in a later analysis, came from comparing TCR nucleotide sequences with IMGT/GENE-DB human TR gene sequences. The TCRdist pipeline was used in a later analysis to assign CDR3 sequences and most-parsimonious VDJ recombination scenarios. In a later analysis, every TCR beta chain was defined by the combination of its CDR3 amino acid sequence and its V-gene family, and reads without a unique V-gene family were dropped. As a way to deal with suspected cross-contamination and a sequencing artifact, a later analysis dropped hundreds of nucleotide sequences that were highly shared and had low generation probability. A later analysis calculated a clonal expansion index for each public chain from normalized within-repertoire ranks of inferred template counts. Generation probabilities in a later analysis came from a VDJ recombination model fitted to out-of-frame rearrangements, and those results were checked against IGoR. In a later analysis, TCR-TCR, TCR-HLA and TCR-CMV co-occurrence was scored with hypergeometric tests, and a repertoire-size bias correction was applied to TCR pairs. False discovery rates were estimated in a later analysis by permuting HLA or CMV assignments 20 times. In a later analysis, co-occurring TCRs were grouped with DBSCAN, and TCRdist sequence similarity was added when clustering was performed within HLA-allele-positive subsets. Repertoires with fewer than 30,000 or more than 120,000 public chains, plus five repertoires with anomalous nucleotide sharing, were excluded from co-occurrence clustering. TCRdb stores this immuneACCESS table with in-frame sequences only. Part of the clones is absent; in the studies checked, under half of the shortfall reflects unresolved V genes, and no reason is known for the rest. The V and J calls and clone size come from that table; D and trimming were worked out from the DNA. In all, the sample holds around 87,000 clones, and about 85% of those were seen once. Jointly, the top ten make up roughly 1.2% of the sample.

General conclusions and limits of the study: The classifier was reported to diagnose cytomegalovirus status with high specificity and sensitivity in both the original and validation cohorts. Presence/absence analyses assumed roughly uniform sequencing depth across donors, an assumption that may not hold. A later genetic analysis reported fewer N-insertions in productive TCRs among donors in an Asian-associated ancestry cluster than the roughly 650-donor mean. A further reported finding was that TCR beta sequences accurately predicted the HLA-A and HLA-B alleles for most subjects in the first cohort. A total of 150 to 200 TCR beta chains were listed by the study as associated with cytomegalovirus. According to a later analysis, parvovirus B19, influenza, CMV and Epstein-Barr virus appeared linked to several top co-occurrence clusters. Because some donors lacked HLA typing at each locus, the association tests relied only on the typed subset. Most CMV-associated TCR beta chains appeared to be HLA-restricted in a later analysis, and the HLA associations seemed to be driven largely by CMV exposure. When HLA alleles, especially DR and DQ, strongly co-occurred, attributing TCR associations to individual alleles was difficult. Correlated functional status among segregating V segments might reflect linkage disequilibrium, but an unknown experimental factor could not be ruled out. In this cohort, only TCR beta chains were sequenced, and detectable features were limited by the absence of alpha or paired-chain data. An association between a missense DCLRE1C variant and V-gene and J-gene trimming of TCR beta chains was found in a later genetic analysis and replicated in an independent cohort. The authors suggested that the approach could potentially be generalized to other disease states and immunological phenotypes. The sequencing pipeline was judged likely to have produced a cluster of highly shared sequence variants as a technical artifact. Because counts were too low, roughly 18 rarely observed V segments, including chromosome 9 orphons, were left out of the earlier analysis of roughly 600 of the donors. Most TCR sequences were seen in very few donors, while some public TCRs were found in many individuals. In an earlier analysis of approximately 590 of the donors, most TCR beta V segments appeared in productive rearrangements about 87% or about 30% of the time, broadly matching IMGT annotations. In vitro tests confirmed that a few of the cytomegalovirus-associated TCR beta chains recognize cytomegalovirus antigens. Some IMGT-functional V segments, including TRBV6-2 and TRBV6-3, could not be told apart with the 87-base-pair reads, so those segments were excluded. The only immune exposure information available for the cohort was CMV serostatus. At a false discovery rate of 0.05, a later analysis linked some 18,000 TCR beta sequences to specific HLA alleles. In a later analysis, the rate of TCR association differed among HLA loci, with DRB1 alleles having the most associated TCRs and HLA-C alleles having the fewest. A later analysis found that HLA-associated TCR beta chains were more clonally expanded and had lower generation probabilities than equally common non-associated chains.

V is pared back by 3 bases and J by 1 base, with 7 bases lying between the germline termini. The CDR3 numbers 14 residues from cysteine through phenylalanine. Only the CDR3 portion is preserved as DNA: 42 bases, with reading frame beginning at the first base. CDR1 and CDR2 (LNHDA, SQIVND) derive from the germline V gene (reference sequence). Rearrangement joined TRBV19 to TRBJ1-5; the D gene is unclear. The sequence derives from a girl aged 2 to 9 in good health and CMV-seropositive. Sample: PBMCs. The CDR3 is CASSILESNQPQHF. The bases read TGTGCCAGTAGTATCCTAGAAAGCAATCAGCCCCAGCATTTT.